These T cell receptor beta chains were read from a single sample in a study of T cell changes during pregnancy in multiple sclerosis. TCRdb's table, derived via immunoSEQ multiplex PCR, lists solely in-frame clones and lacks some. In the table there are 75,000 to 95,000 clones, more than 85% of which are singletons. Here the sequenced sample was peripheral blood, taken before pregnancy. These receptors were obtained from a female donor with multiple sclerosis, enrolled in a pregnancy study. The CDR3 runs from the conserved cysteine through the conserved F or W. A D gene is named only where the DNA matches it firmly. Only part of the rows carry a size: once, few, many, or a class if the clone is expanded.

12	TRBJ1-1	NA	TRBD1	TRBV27	CASSPGQGRPFF	TGTGCCAGCAGCCCGGGACAGGGGAGACCTTTCTTT
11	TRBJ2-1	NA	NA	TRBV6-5	CASSRGNEQFF	TGTGCCAGCAGCCGGGGTAATGAGCAGTTCTTC
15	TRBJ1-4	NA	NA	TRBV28	CASSPRGALNEKLFF	TGTGCCAGCAGCCCCCGGGGGGCCCTTAATGAAAAACTGTTTTTT
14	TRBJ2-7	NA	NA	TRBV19	CASSIEGVAYEQYF	TGTGCCAGTAGTATAGAAGGGGTCGCATACGAGCAGTACTTC
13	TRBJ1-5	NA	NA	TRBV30	CAWSGGDNQPQHF	TGTGCCTGGAGTGGCGGGGACAATCAGCCCCAGCATTTT
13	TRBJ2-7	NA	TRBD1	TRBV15	CATRGQSSYEQYF	TGTGCCACCAGGGGACAGAGCTCCTACGAGCAGTACTTC
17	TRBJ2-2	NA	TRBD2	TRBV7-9	CASSSSGGAGNTGELFF	TGTGCCAGCAGTTCTAGCGGGGGGGCCGGGAACACCGGGGAGCTGTTTTTT
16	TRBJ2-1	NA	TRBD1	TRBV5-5	CASSRRTGSSYNEQFF	TGTGCCAGCAGCCGCCGGACAGGGAGTTCCTACAATGAGCAGTTCTTC
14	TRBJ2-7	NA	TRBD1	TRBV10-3	CATYSGQGAYEQYF	TGTGCCACTTACTCGGGACAGGGTGCCTACGAGCAGTACTTC
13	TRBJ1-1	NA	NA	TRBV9	CASSVEVGLEAFF	TGTGCCAGCAGCGTAGAAGTTGGACTTGAAGCTTTCTTT
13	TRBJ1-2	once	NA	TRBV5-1	CASSLGGGAGYTF	TGCGCCAGCAGCTTGGGGGGGGGCGCCGGCTACACCTTC
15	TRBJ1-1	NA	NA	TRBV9	CASSPQAVMNTEAFF	TGTGCCAGCAGCCCTCAGGCCGTAATGAACACTGAAGCTTTCTTT
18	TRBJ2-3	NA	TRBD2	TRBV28	CASSPNRLAGGLGDTQYF	TGTGCCAGCAGCCCAAACCGACTAGCGGGAGGGCTGGGAGATACGCAGTATTTT